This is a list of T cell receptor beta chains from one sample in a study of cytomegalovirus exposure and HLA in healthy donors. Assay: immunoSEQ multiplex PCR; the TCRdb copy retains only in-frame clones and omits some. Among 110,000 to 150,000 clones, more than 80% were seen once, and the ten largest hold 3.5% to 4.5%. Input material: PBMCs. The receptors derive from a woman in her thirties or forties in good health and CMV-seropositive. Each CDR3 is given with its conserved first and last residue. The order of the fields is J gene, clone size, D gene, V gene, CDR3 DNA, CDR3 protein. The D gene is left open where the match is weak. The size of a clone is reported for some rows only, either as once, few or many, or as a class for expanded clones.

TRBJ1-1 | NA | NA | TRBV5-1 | TGCGCCAGCAGCCCCCTATTGGGGAGGGACACTGAAGCTTTCTTT | CASSPLLGRDTEAFF
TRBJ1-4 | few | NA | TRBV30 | TGTGCCTGGAGTGCAACTAGGGCCCAGGAACTGTTTTTT | CAWSATRAQELFF
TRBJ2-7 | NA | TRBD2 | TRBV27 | TGTGCCAGCAGCGCGATACTAGCGGGACTATACGAGCAGTACTTC | CASSAILAGLYEQYF
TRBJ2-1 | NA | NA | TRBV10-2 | TGCGCCAGCAGTGTTGATAGCGGAGGGCCCAATGAGCAGTTCTTC | CASSVDSGGPNEQFF
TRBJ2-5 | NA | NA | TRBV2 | TGTGCCAGCAGTCGGCGGGACCTTTACCAAGAGACCCAGTACTTC | CASSRRDLYQETQYF
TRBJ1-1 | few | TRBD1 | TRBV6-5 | TGTGCCAGCAGTTACGGGGACAGGGGGCGAGCTTTCTTT | CASSYGDRGRAFF
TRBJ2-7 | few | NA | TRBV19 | TGTGCCAGTAGTCCGTTCGGGGACTACGAGCAGTACTTC | CASSPFGDYEQYF
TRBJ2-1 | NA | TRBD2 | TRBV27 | TGTGCCAGCAGTTTATATACTAGCGGAGTCTCCTACAATGAGCAGTTCTTC | CASSLYTSGVSYNEQFF
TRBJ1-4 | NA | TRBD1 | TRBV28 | TGTGCCAGCAGTTGGGACAGGGTACATGAAAAACTGTTTTTT | CASSWDRVHEKLFF
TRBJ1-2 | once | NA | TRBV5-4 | TGTGCCAGCAGCCCGGTCGGGACTACCACCACCTATGGCTACACCTTC | CASSPVGTTTTYGYTF
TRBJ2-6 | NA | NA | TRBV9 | TGTGCCAGCAGCGTAGGTGAGGATAGACGCTCTGGGGCCAACGTCCTGACTTTC | CASSVGEDRRSGANVLTF
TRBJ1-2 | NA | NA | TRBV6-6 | TGTGCCAGCAGTTTCGAGAGTCACCATGGCTACACCTTC | CASSFESHHGYTF
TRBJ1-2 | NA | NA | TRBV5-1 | TGCGCCAGCAGCCCAGATGCCTCTAACTATGGCTACACCTTC | CASSPDASNYGYTF
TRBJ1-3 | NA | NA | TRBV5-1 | TGCGCCAGCAGCTTGGGGGCTAACTCTGGAAACACCATATATTTT | CASSLGANSGNTIYF
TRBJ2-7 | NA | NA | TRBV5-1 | TGCGCCAGCAGCTCGGAGGGTCACTCCTACGAGCAGTACTTC | CASSSEGHSYEQYF
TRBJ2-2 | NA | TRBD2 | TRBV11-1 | TGTGCCAGCAGCTTAGAACTAGCGGGAGCTACGAACACCGGGGAGCTGTTTTTT | CASSLELAGATNTGELFF
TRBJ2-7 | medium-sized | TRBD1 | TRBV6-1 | TGTGCCAGCCGGGACAGGGACTCCTCCTACGAGCAGTACTTC | CASRDRDSSYEQYF
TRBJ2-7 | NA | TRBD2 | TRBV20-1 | TGCAGGATAACTAGCGCCTACGAGCAGTACTTC | CRITSAYEQYF
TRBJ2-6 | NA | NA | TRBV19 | TGTGCCAGTAGTATAGCGGGGGGGGCCAACGTCCTGACTTTC | CASSIAGGANVLTF
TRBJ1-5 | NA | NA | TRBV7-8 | TGTGCCAGCAGCGCCACGACAGTGAATATAAATCAGCCCCAGCATTTT | CASSATTVNINQPQHF
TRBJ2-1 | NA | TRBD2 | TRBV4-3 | TGCGCCAGCAGCCAAGTACTAGCGGGTAACAATGAGCAGTTCTTC | CASSQVLAGNNEQFF
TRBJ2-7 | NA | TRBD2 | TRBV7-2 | TGTGCCAGCAGCTTAGCAGGCGGGAGGAATTACGAGCAGTACTTC | CASSLAGGRNYEQYF
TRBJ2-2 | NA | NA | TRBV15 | TGTGCCACCAGCCCCGGGACTTTTACTACCGGGGAGCTGTTTTTT | CATSPGTFTTGELFF
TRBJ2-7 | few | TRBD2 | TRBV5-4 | TGTGCCAGCAGCTTGTCGGTGAGGACTAGCGGGAGCTCCGCCGAGCAGTACTTC | CASSLSVRTSGSSAEQYF
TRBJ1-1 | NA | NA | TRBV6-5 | TGTGCCAGCAGTTATAGGCGGGGGTGGGACACTGAAGCTTTCTTT | CASSYRRGWDTEAFF
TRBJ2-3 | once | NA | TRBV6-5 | TGTGCCAGCAGACGGGATCTCACAGATACGCAGTATTTT | CASRRDLTDTQYF
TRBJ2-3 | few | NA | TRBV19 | TGTGCCAGTAGGCAGAGCACAGATACGCAGTATTTT | CASRQSTDTQYF
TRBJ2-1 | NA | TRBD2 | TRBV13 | TGTGCCAGCAGCCCGTCCGGGACTAGCGGGGTAGGAGGGCAGTTCTTC | CASSPSGTSGVGGQFF
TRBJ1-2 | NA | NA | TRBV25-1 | TGTGCCAGCAGTGAATGGGGGGACTATGGCTACACCTTC | CASSEWGDYGYTF
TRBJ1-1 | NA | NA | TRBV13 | TGTGCCAGCAGCCAAAGAAGCCGGGGGAACACTGAAGCTTTCTTT | CASSQRSRGNTEAFF
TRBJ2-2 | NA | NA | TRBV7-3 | TGTGCCAGCAGCTTAACAGGGGCGAACACCGGGGAGCTGTTTTTT | CASSLTGANTGELFF
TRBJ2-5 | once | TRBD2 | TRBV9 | TGTGCCAGCAGCGTAACACCGGGACTAGCTGGGGGCACCCAGTACTTC | CASSVTPGLAGGTQYF
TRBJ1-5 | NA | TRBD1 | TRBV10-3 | TGTGCCATCCAGGGGGATGCTTACCAGCCCCAGCATTTT | CAIQGDAYQPQHF
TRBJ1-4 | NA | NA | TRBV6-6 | TGTGCCAGCAGTTCAGAGATAGGGAGAGGGAATGAAAAACTGTTTTTT | CASSSEIGRGNEKLFF
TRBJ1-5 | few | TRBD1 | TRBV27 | TGTGCCAGCAGTTTATCAGGGGGCGGCCAGCCCCAGCATTTT | CASSLSGGGQPQHF
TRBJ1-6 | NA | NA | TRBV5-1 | TGCGCCAGCAGCTCACGACAGCCTAATTCACCCCTCCACTTT | CASSSRQPNSPLHF
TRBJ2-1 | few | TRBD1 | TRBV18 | TGTGCCAGCTCACTAACAGGACAGGGGAGCAATGAGCAGTTCTTC | CASSLTGQGSNEQFF
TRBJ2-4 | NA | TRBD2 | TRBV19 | TGTGCCAGTAGTATTGGGGGAGTAGCGGGAGTGAAAGCCAAAAACATTCAGTACTTC | CASSIGGVAGVKAKNIQYF
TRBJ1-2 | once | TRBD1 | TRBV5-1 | TGCGCCAGCAGCTTGGAAGGGACAGGGAAATATGGCTACACCTTC | CASSLEGTGKYGYTF
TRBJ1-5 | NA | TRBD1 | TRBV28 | TGTGCCAGCAGTGCACCCCCCGGACAGGACTCTTATCAGCCCCAGCATTTT | CASSAPPGQDSYQPQHF